Listed here are 12 T cell receptor beta chains from one sample, sequenced in a study of cytomegalovirus exposure and HLA in healthy donors (dated by TCRdb to about 2017). Libraries came from the immunoSEQ multiplex PCR assay. A mixture of 60 forward primers for TCR Vbeta segments and 13 reverse primers for TCR Jbeta segments was used in the multiplex PCR. Imported from immuneACCESS, the table was reduced by TCRdb to in-frame sequences with V and J called. These copies leave out some clones; in studies compared against another copy, an unresolved V gene accounts for under half, and the cause of the remainder is not known. The sample table contains tens of thousands of clones; only one count was recorded for 60% to 80% of them. In total, the top ten clones hold roughly 6.7% of the sample. Source material: PBMCs. These receptors all come from a woman in her twenties or thirties in good health and CMV-seronegative.

This clone was seen a few times. V gene TRBV10-3 combines with J gene TRBJ1-4; the match to TRBD1 covers 8 bases. After removal of 10 bases from V and 4 bases from J, the junction contained 17 bases not matched to a gene. The CDR3 has 17 amino acids. Germline CDR1 ENHRY, CDR2 SYGVKD. CDR3 residues: CATSSPHTGTGNEKLFF. The CDR3 nucleotides are TGTGCCACCTCGTCCCCCCATACCGGGACAGGTAATGAAAAACTGTTTTTT.

The DNA of the CDR3 is TGTGCCAGCAGCGTAGACAGTAATAATGAAAAACTGTTTTTT. It encodes CASSVDSNNEKLFF. This chain joins TRBV9 and TRBJ1-4; D is undetermined. The CDR3 is 14 residues long. Germline V gene lookup returns CDR1 SGDLS and CDR2 YYNGEE. Trimming left V 0 bases short and J 4 bases short, with 7 bases between.

V gene TRBV7-6 combines with J gene TRBJ2-7; 8 bases map to TRBD2. The J segment lost 4 bases and the V segment lost 1 base, leaving 3 bases of the junction unmatched. Per germline, CDR1 SGHVS and CDR2 FNYEAQ. The CDR3 runs to 14 residues. The CDR3 coding sequence is TGTGCCAGCAGCTTAGAAGCGGGAGCTTACGAGCAGTACTTC. Amino acid sequence: CASSLEAGAYEQYF.

The gene calls are TRBV28 and TRBJ2-2; D possibly corresponds to TRBD2 (6 bases). The germline gives CDR1 MDHEN, CDR2 SYDVKM. The CDR3 has 17 residues. V lost 2 bases, J lost 7 bases, and 20 bases lay in between. CDR3 loop: CASSLLLVSGRIGELFF. As DNA, the CDR3 is TGTGCCAGCAGTTTACTATTGGTTTCAGGGAGGATCGGGGAGCTGTTTTTT.

In this sample, this clone turned up once. V usage is TRBV5-1 and J usage is TRBJ2-3; TRBD2 matches 9 bases. V shed 9 bases, J shed 3 bases, and the junction held 14 bases outside the gene matches. CDR1 and CDR2 from the germline V gene are SGHRS and YFSETQ. There are 16 residues in the CDR3. CDR3 DNA: TGCGCCACCTCGAGTCTCGGGGCGGGAGGGACAGATACGCAGTATTTT. Translating it yields CATSSLGAGGTDTQYF.

This clone was seen once. This chain uses TRBV7-9 with TRBJ1-3; D gene unclear. Trimming took 5 bases from V and 1 from J, leaving 9 bases between them. Germline CDR1 and CDR2: SEHNR and FQNEAQ (reference sequence). The CDR3 contains 14 residues. The CDR3 sequence is CASSKDLSGNTIYF. CDR3 DNA sequence: TGTGCCAGCAGCAAGGACTTATCTGGAAACACCATATATTTT.

This clone has more than one count but fewer than ten. The J gene is TRBJ1-5, the V gene TRBV4-1; D is unclear. CDR1 and CDR2 (germline): MGHRA, YSYEKL. CDR3 size: 14 residues. V gave up 0 bases and J gave up 4 bases, with 7 bases separating them. The CDR3 region has the DNA TGCGCCAGCAGCCAAGAGGCAAAAAATCAGCCCCAGCATTTT. Its translation is CASSQEAKNQPQHF.

The rearrangement joins TRBV19 to TRBJ2-3, with D perhaps TRBD2 (6 bases). The V gene lost 3 bases and the J gene lost 4 bases, with 17 bases spanning the gap. The CDR3 spans 16 residues. The germline V gene encodes CDR1 LNHDA and CDR2 SQIVND (reference sequence). The CDR3 DNA is TGTGCCAGTAGTATTCGGGGGAGGCCGCTCCCAGATACGCAGTATTTT. Translated: CASSIRGRPLPDTQYF.

The V and J genes are TRBV5-6 and TRBJ1-6, with 8 nucleotides matching TRBD1. Unmatched junction bases numbered 10, after V lost 4 bases and J lost 10 bases. The CDR3 has 15 amino acids. Germline V gene sequence: CDR1 SGHDT, CDR2 YYEEEE. The CDR3 sequence is CASSTGQGKESPLHF. Here the CDR3 DNA reads TGTGCCAGCAGCACTGGACAGGGAAAAGAATCACCCCTCCACTTT.

The V gene is TRBV5-4, the J gene TRBJ2-3, with 10 bases fitting TRBD2. Germline CDR1 and CDR2: SGHNT and YYREEE (reference sequence). V shed 4 bases and J 6 bases; nucleotides not matched to a gene: 11. CDR3 length: 16 amino acids. CDR3 amino acids: CASSRGNSGGMDTQYF. For the CDR3, the DNA is TGTGCCAGCAGCCGGGGAAATAGCGGGGGGATGGATACGCAGTATTTT.

The J gene is TRBJ1-4, the V gene TRBV11-2, with D hard to call. The V and J ends lost 3 bases and 8 bases respectively, with 10 bases between them. CDR1 and CDR2 from the germline V gene are SGHAT and FQNNGV. This CDR3 is built from 13 residues. Here the CDR3 reads CASSLETSEKLFF. The DNA for the CDR3 is TGTGCCAGCAGCTTGGAGACCTCGGAAAAACTGTTTTTT.

V gene TRBV27 combines with J gene TRBJ1-4, with D possibly TRBD1 on 5 matching bases. Trimming stripped 6 bases from V and 8 bases from J, with 16 bases between. The CDR3 is 14 amino acids. The germline gives CDR1 MNHEY, CDR2 SMNVEV (reference sequence). Here the CDR3 DNA reads TGTGCCAGCAGCCAAGTAGGGGTGGGAGAAAAACTGTTTTTT. Its translation is CASSQVGVGEKLFF.